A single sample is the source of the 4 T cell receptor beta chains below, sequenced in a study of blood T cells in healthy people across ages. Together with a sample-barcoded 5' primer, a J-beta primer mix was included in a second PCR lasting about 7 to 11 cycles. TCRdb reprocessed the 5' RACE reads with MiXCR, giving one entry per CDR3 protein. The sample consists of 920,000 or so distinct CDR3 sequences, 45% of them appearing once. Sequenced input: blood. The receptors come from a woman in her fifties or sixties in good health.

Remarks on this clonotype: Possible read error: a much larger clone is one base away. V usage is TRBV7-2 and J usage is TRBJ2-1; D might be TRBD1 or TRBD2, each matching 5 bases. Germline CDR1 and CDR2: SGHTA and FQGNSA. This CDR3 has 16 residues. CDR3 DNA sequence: TGTGCCAGCAGCTTAGCTCCGGGACGCGGCTACAATGAGCGGTTCTTC. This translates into CASSLAPGRGYNERFF.

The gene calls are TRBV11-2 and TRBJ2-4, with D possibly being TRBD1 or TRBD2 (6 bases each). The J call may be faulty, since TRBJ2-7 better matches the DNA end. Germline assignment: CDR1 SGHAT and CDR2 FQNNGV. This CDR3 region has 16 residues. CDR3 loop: CASTQGGGRSSYEQYF. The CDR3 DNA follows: TGTGCCAGCACCCAAGGGGGAGGCCGAAGCTCCTACGAGCAGTACTTC.

CDR3: CASSLYLPSSDEQFF. The CDR3 region has the DNA TGCGCCAGCAGCTTGTACCTCCCTAGCTCCGATGAGCAGTTCTTC. V and J are TRBV5-1 and TRBJ2-1, with a weak D call TRBD2 (5 bases). The CDR3 runs 15 residues. CDR1 is SGHRS, CDR2 YFSETQ, per germline. V lost 1 base and J lost 8, with 16 bases in between.

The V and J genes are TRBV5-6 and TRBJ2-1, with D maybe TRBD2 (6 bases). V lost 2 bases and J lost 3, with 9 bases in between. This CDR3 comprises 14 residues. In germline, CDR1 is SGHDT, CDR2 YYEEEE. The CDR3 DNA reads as TGTGCCAGCAGCTTCGGGGGAATCTACAATGAGCAGTTCTTC. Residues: CASSFGGIYNEQFF.